This passage covers 23 T cell receptor beta chains from one sample sequenced in a study of shared clonotypes between healthy human individuals. TCRdb keeps only in-frame clones here, not all; method: immunoSEQ multiplex PCR. The sample includes some 490,000 clones, more than 75% of them seen just once. Sequencing was done on a sample of PBMCs. All receptors come from a middle-aged woman in good health. Some clones in this sample may be carry-over from other donors' samples.

The rearrangement joins TRBV7-8 to TRBJ2-5, with D uncertain. The length of the CDR3 is 16 residues. Trimming took off 1 base at V and 0 bases at J, with 12 bases between the two ends. The V gene's germline CDR1 is SGHVS and CDR2 FQNEAQ. The DNA of the CDR3 is TGTGCCAGCAGCTTAGACGTGTCCGGGCACCAAGAGACCCAGTACTTC. It translates to CASSLDVSGHQETQYF.

The chain is built from TRBV18 and TRBJ2-2; 13 nucleotides align to TRBD2. This CDR3 spans 15 amino acids. The J segment lost 9 bases and the V segment lost 6 bases, leaving 7 bases of the junction unmatched. From germline, CDR1 is KGHSH and CDR2 LQKENI. Here the CDR3 reads CASSFGTSGIRELFF. The CDR3 DNA follows: TGTGCCAGCTCGTTCGGGACTAGCGGGATCAGGGAGCTGTTTTTT.

V usage is TRBV30 and J usage is TRBJ1-5, with D possibly TRBD1 on 5 matching bases. Germline V gene data show CDR1 as GTSNPN and CDR2 as SVGIG (reference sequence). V lost 0 bases and J lost 5, with 14 bases in between. The CDR3 covers 15 residues. CDR3 amino acids: CAWSVHAGEDQPQHF. The CDR3 bases are TGTGCCTGGAGTGTACATGCGGGGGAAGATCAGCCCCAGCATTTT. Full variable domain (missing parts from reference TRBV30 and TRBJ1-5): SQTIHQWPATLVQPVGSPLSLECTVEGTSNPNLYWYRQAAGRGLQLLFYSVGIGQISSEVPQNLSASRPQDRQFILSSKKLLLSDSGFYLCAWSVHAGEDQPQHFGDGTRLSIL.

CDR3 region: CASSSFPQDSGANVLTF. The CDR3 DNA reads as TGCGCCAGCAGCTCCTTTCCACAGGACTCTGGGGCCAACGTCCTGACTTTC. The chain combines TRBV5-1 with TRBJ2-6, with D maybe TRBD1 (5 bases). Trimming pared 3 bases from V and 0 bases from J, leaving 13 bases between. The CDR3 is 17 residues long. From germline, CDR1 is SGHRS and CDR2 YFSETQ.

The chain couples TRBV28 to TRBJ1-1; D is perhaps TRBD1 (5 bases). CDR1 and CDR2 from the germline V gene are MDHEN and SYDVKM. V was pared by 8 bases and J by 5 bases, with 21 bases between. The CDR3 totals 15 residues. CDR3: CASHGMGGDNTEAFF. The CDR3 bases are TGTGCCAGCCACGGTATGGGGGGGGATAATACTGAAGCTTTCTTT.

This clone was counted only a few times. The V gene is TRBV10-1, the J gene TRBJ1-2; D gene unclear. Germline CDR1 is WNHNN and CDR2 is SYGVQD (reference sequence). The CDR3 totals 15 residues. Trimming pared 0 bases from V and 4 bases from J, leaving 12 bases between. The CDR3 sequence: CASSESGIPIYGYTF. The CDR3 DNA reads TGCGCCAGCAGTGAGTCCGGGATACCTATCTATGGCTACACCTTC.

Remarks on this clone: A read error is likely, as this CDR3 ends without the conserved phenylalanine or tryptophan. Written as DNA, the CDR3 is TGTGCCTGGAGTGTTAAGGGGGCGAGTGGCTACACCCTC. Amino acid sequence: CAWSVKGASGYTL. The chain uses TRBV30 and TRBJ1-2; 7 bases align to TRBD1. Germline CDR1 reads GTSNPN; CDR2 reads SVGIG (reference sequence). V lost 0 bases and J lost 7; bases outside the gene matches: 5. The CDR3 extends over 13 amino acids.

This clone was seen many times. J is TRBJ2-7 and V is TRBV2, with D unclear. The CDR3 is 15 residues long. Germline-derived CDR1 and CDR2 are SNHLY and FYNNEI. Trimming took off 3 bases at V and 3 bases at J, with 15 bases between the two ends. Here the CDR3 reads CASSDGRGPYYEQYF. The CDR3 DNA sequence: TGTGCCAGCAGTGATGGACGCGGACCCTACTACGAGCAGTACTTC.

With respect to this clone: This CDR3 is also generated by other DNA sequences in the sample. This sequence joins TRBV15 and TRBJ1-4; possibly TRBD1 for D (5 bases). CDR1 LNHNV and CDR2 YYDKDF come from the germline V gene (reference sequence). The CDR3 totals 16 residues. Deletions cut 1 base from V and 0 bases from J, with 9 bases between. This chain's CDR3 is CATSRGETATNEKLFF. CDR3 nucleotides: TGTGCCACCAGCAGAGGCGAGACAGCAACTAATGAAAAACTGTTTTTT. Full variable domain (rest looked up from reference TRBV15 and TRBJ1-4): DAMVIQNPRYQVTQFGKPVTLSCSQTLNHNVMYWYQQKSSQAPKLLFHYYDKDFNNEADTPDNFQSRRPNTSFCFLDIRSPGLGDTAMYLCATSRGETATNEKLFFGSGTQLSVL.

The chain has TRBV7-9 and TRBJ1-1; D remains unclear. CDR1 is SEHNR, CDR2 FQNEAQ, per germline (reference sequence). CDR3 length: 12 residues. Trimming removed 3 bases at V and 3 bases at J, with 5 bases between. In DNA form, the CDR3 reads TGTGCCAGCAGCTTTTTGGACACTGAAGCTTTCTTT. Its protein product is CASSFLDTEAFF. Together with reference TRBV7-9 and TRBJ1-1, the CDR3 gives the full variable domain: DTGVSQNPRHKITKRGQNVTFRCDPISEHNRLYWYRQTLGQGPEFLTYFQNEAQLEKSRLLSDRFSAERPKGSFSTLEIQRTEQGDSAMYLCASSFLDTEAFFGQGTRLTVV.

This clone was recorded at least ten times. The CDR3: CASSIDLLAPDEQFF. DNA of the CDR3: TGTGCCAGTAGTATAGATCTACTCGCCCCGGATGAGCAGTTCTTC. This chain joins TRBV19 and TRBJ2-1; D unresolved. CDR1 and CDR2 (germline): LNHDA, SQIVND (reference sequence). The CDR3 covers 15 residues. V was trimmed by 0 bases and J by 8 bases, leaving 14 bases between them.

The chain joins TRBV7-2 to TRBJ2-3; 8 bases are a match to TRBD2. J lost 0 bases, V lost 5 bases, and 10 bases had no gene match. CDR1 and CDR2 from the germline V gene are SGHTA and FQGNSA. CDR3 length: 17 residues. The chain's CDR3 is CASSGGASGWSTDTQYF. CDR3 sequence (DNA): TGTGCCAGCAGCGGGGGGGCTAGCGGGTGGAGCACAGATACGCAGTATTTT.

About this clone itself: A far larger clone is one nucleotide away, so this likely arose from a read error. This sequence joins TRBV4-3 and TRBJ2-7; D is unclear. The CDR3 totals 16 residues. Germline assignment: CDR1 LGHNA and CDR2 YSLEER. V was shortened by 4 bases and J by 0 bases, with 16 bases between the two germline ends. CDR3 amino acids: CASSLPSPECSYEQYF. The CDR3 region has the DNA TGCGCCAGCAGCCTTCCGAGTCCCGAATGCTCCTACGAGCAGTACTTC.

V usage is TRBV11-2 and J usage is TRBJ2-5, with TRBD2 as a possible D gene (6 bases). This CDR3 spans 13 amino acids. Germline V gene data show CDR1 as SGHAT and CDR2 as FQNNGV. Trimming left V 4 bases short and J 4 bases short, with 10 bases between. CDR3 amino acids: CASSSPGGETQYF. CDR3 nucleotide sequence: TGTGCCAGCAGCTCGCCCGGGGGAGAGACCCAGTACTTC.

In regard to this clone: The sample carries other DNA sequences with the same CDR3. The V gene is TRBV11-2, the J gene TRBJ2-1; D perhaps matches TRBD1 (6 bases). Trimming pared 3 bases from V and 4 bases from J, leaving 10 bases between. This CDR3 is 14 amino acids long. Germline V gives CDR1 SGHAT, CDR2 FQNNGV. The CDR3 DNA sequence: TGTGCCAGCAGCTTCGGTCAGGGGTACAATGAGCAGTTCTTC. Its protein product is CASSFGQGYNEQFF.

The rearrangement uses TRBV29-1 and TRBJ2-5; possibly TRBD1 or TRBD2 for D (5 bases each). TRBJ2-7 explains the end of the DNA better; the J call may be wrong. Germline CDR1 reads SQVTM; CDR2 reads ANQGSEA. The CDR3 covers 13 residues. The CDR3 spells CSVGTDPYYEQYF. The CDR3 DNA follows: TGCAGCGTAGGGACCGATCCGTACTACGAGCAGTACTTC.

V usage is TRBV28 and J usage is TRBJ2-3; TRBD2 aligns across 10 bases. This CDR3 comprises 15 residues. The V gene's germline CDR1 is MDHEN and CDR2 SYDVKM. V lost 5 bases, J lost 8 bases, and 10 bases stayed unmatched. In DNA, the CDR3 is TGTGCCAGCAGTCCGACACCTAGCGGGAGTGGTACGCAGTATTTT. Encoded protein: CASSPTPSGSGTQYF.

This clone was found a few times. CDR3 sequence: CAWSATPGLVPPRKFF. The CDR3 nucleotides read TGTGCCTGGAGTGCGACTCCTGGACTAGTACCCCCACGGAAGTTCTTC. The rearrangement joins TRBV30 to TRBJ2-1; 7 nucleotides agree with TRBD2. Unmatched junction bases numbered 20, after V lost 1 base and J lost 14 bases. The CDR3 totals 16 residues. CDR1 and CDR2 from the germline V gene are GTSNPN and SVGIG (reference sequence).

The V gene is TRBV5-1, the J gene TRBJ2-2; D remains unclear. The CDR3 contains 14 residues. Germline CDR1 reads SGHRS; CDR2 reads YFSETQ. Trimming took off 7 bases at V and 1 base at J, with 11 bases between the two ends. The CDR3 nucleotides are TGCGCCAGCTCCATGGATTTGAACACCGGGGAGCTGTTTTTT. This encodes CASSMDLNTGELFF.

Notes on this clone: A much bigger clone sits one base away, suggesting this may be a read error. This CDR3 fails to terminate in the conserved phenylalanine or tryptophan, so it likely reflects a read error. The genes are TRBV25-1 and TRBJ2-7; 13 bases map to TRBD2. The trim removed 4 bases at V and 5 bases at J, leaving 5 bases unmatched. The CDR3 spans 15 residues. Germline V gene lookup returns CDR1 MGHDK and CDR2 SYGVNS. The CDR3 DNA reads as TGTGCCAGCAGTGCCGGACTAGCGGGAGTCGACGAGCAGTACTTA. It encodes CASSAGLAGVDEQYL.

Comment on this clone: Since a much larger clone is just one base distant, this may be a read error. The same CDR3 arises from other DNA sequences in this sample as well. The gene calls are TRBV6-6 and TRBJ1-6; D is uncertain. The V and J ends lost 3 bases and 8 bases respectively, with 11 bases between them. Germline V lookup: CDR1 MNHNY, CDR2 SVGAGI (reference sequence). The CDR3 has 14 amino acids. CDR3 coding DNA: TGTGCCAGCAGTTATGCCGGGGTCGATTCACCCCTCCACTTT. Translated, it gives CASSYAGVDSPLHF.

The rearrangement joins TRBV5-4 to TRBJ1-1; possible D gene TRBD1, 6 bases. Between the trimmed V and J ends, which lost 0 bases and 4 bases, there was a span of 13 bases. CDR3 size: 15 residues. Germline-derived CDR1 and CDR2 are SGHNT and YYREEE (reference sequence). The DNA of the CDR3 is TGTGCCAGCAGCTTGGGCCGGACAGTTACCACTGAAGCTTTCTTT. It translates to CASSLGRTVTTEAFF.

This chain connects TRBV21-1 to TRBJ1-1; the D call in the table, TRBD1, was not verified against the DNA. TRBV21-1 is assigned pseudogene status. The CDR3 is 15 residues long. CDR3 in amino acids: CASTLRGTVNTEAFF. In DNA form, the CDR3 reads TGTGCCAGCACCCTCCGAGGGACAGTGAACACTGAAGCTTTCTTT.